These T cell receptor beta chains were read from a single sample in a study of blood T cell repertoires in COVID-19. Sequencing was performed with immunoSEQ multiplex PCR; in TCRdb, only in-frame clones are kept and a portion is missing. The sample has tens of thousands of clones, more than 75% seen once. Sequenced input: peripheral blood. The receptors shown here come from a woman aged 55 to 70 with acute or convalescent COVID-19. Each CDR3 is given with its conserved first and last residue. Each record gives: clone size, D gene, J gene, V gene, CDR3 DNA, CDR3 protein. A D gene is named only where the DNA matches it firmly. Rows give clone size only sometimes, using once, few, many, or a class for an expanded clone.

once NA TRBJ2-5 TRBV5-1 TGCGCCAGCAGCCCTCCCGAAGCGGGCCAAGAGACCCAGTACTTC CASSPPEAGQETQYF
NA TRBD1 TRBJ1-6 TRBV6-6 TGTGCCAGCAGTCAGGGGGCAAATGGGAATTCACCCCTCCACTTT CASSQGANGNSPLHF
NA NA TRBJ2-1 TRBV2 TGTGCCAGCAGTGTTAGCACGATGGAGTTCTTC CASSVSTMEFF
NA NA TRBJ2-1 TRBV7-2 TGTGCCAGCAGCTTAGCGGGGCGTGCCAATGAGCAGTTCTTC CASSLAGRANEQFF
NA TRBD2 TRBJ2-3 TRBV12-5 TGTGCTAGTGGTCTAGCGGGGGGGAGCACAGATACGCAGTATTTT CASGLAGGSTDTQYF
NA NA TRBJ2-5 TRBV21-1 TGTGCCAGCAGCCCCCGCGGGGGGTTCCAAGAGACCCAGTACTTC CASSPRGGFQETQYF
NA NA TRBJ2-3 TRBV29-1 TGCAGCGTTGACAGGGGAGATACGCAGTATTTT CSVDRGDTQYF
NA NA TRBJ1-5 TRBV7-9 TGTGCCAGCAGCTTTTCCACCGGTGCTCAGCCCCAGCATTTT CASSFSTGAQPQHF
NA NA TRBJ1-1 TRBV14 TGTGCCAGCAGCCCTGGACAGCTTCGGGCTTTCTTT CASSPGQLRAFF
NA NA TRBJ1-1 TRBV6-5 TGTGCCAGCCACAAGGAGGGGTTGGGAACTGAAGCTTTCTTT CASHKEGLGTEAFF
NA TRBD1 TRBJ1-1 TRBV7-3 TGTGCCAGCAGCTTAGCATTAGGGGGCAGAACTGAAGCTTTCTTT CASSLALGGRTEAFF
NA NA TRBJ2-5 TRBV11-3 TGTGCCAGCAGCTTAGCCGGCTCAAACGGGGAGACCCAGTACTTC CASSLAGSNGETQYF
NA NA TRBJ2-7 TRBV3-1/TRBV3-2 TGTGCCAGCAGCCAAGGGCTAGCCGGCTACTACGAGCAGTACTTC CASSQGLAGYYEQYF
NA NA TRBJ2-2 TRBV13 TGTGCCAGCAGCGTTAGTCTTCACAACACCGGGGAGCTGTTTTTT CASSVSLHNTGELFF
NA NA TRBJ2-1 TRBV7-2 TGTGCCAGCAGCTTAAGAGGGAATGAGCAGTTCTTC CASSLRGNEQFF
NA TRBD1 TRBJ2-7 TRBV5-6 TGTGCCAGCAGCCCTCAGGGGGCGAGCGAGCAGTACTTC CASSPQGASEQYF
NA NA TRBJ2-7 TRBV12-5 TGTGCTAGTGGTTTTGGGCCCTACGAGCAGTACTTC CASGFGPYEQYF
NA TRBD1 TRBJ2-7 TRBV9 TGTGCCAGCAGCGTAGAGGGGGCCTCGGGGAAGATAACCTACGAGCAGTACTTC CASSVEGASGKITYEQYF
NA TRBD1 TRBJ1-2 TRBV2 TGTGCCAGCAGTATGGGACAGGGGATGTATGGCTACACCTTC CASSMGQGMYGYTF
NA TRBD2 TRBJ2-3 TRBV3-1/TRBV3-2 TGTGCCAGCAGCCAAGTATTCAGCGGGAGGGGGACTAGCACAGATACGCAGTATTTT CASSQVFSGRGTSTDTQYF
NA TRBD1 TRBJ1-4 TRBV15 TGTGCCACCAGCCTTTCCCAGGGGGGACGGGAAAAACTGTTTTTT CATSLSQGGREKLFF
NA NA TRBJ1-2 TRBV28 TGTGCCAGCAGTGCTCGACAGACCTACTATGGCTACACCTTC CASSARQTYYGYTF
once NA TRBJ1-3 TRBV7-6 TGTGCCAGCAGCCTCGACAGATTAGGAAACACCATATATTTT CASSLDRLGNTIYF
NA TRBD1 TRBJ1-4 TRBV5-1 TGCGCCAGCAGCTTGTCCGGACAGGGTAATGAAAAACTGTTTTTT CASSLSGQGNEKLFF
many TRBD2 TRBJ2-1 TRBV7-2 TGTGCCAGCAGCAATGGACTAGCGGGAAGGAATGAGCAGTTCTTC CASSNGLAGRNEQFF
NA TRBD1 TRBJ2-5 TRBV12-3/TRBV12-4 TGTGCCAGCAGTTTATTGGGGACAGGGACCCAGTACTTC CASSLLGTGTQYF
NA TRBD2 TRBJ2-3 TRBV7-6 TGTGCCAGCAGCTTTGCGGGAGGTATAACAGATACGCAGTATTTT CASSFAGGITDTQYF
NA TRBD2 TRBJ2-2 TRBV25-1 TGTGCCAGCAGTGACTTCGCGGGAGGGAAGACCGGGGAGCTGTTTTTT CASSDFAGGKTGELFF
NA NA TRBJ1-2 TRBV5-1 TGCGCCAGCAGCTTGGACAGTAACTATGGCTACACCTTC CASSLDSNYGYTF
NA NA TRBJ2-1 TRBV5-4 TGTGCCAGCAGCCCTAGAGGGGGCAATGAGCAGTTCTTC CASSPRGGNEQFF
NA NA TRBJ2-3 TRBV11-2 TGTGCCAGCAGCCAGAATCCTGGAGGGAGCACAGATACGCAGTATTTT CASSQNPGGSTDTQYF
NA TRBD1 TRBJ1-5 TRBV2 TGTGCCAGCAGCGGGGGACAGGGGAGAGACCAGCCCCAGCATTTT CASSGGQGRDQPQHF
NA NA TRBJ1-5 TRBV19 TGTGCCAGTAGTACCTCCCGGGAGCAGCCCCAGCATTTT CASSTSREQPQHF
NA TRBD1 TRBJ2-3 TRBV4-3 TGCGCCAGCAGCCGGGACAGGGCCCGCACAAGTACGCAGTATTTT CASSRDRARTSTQYF
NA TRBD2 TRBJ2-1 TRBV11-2 TGTGCCAGCAGCTTAGCAGCGGGGGGATTCAATGAGCAGTTCTTC CASSLAAGGFNEQFF
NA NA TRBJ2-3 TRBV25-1 TGTGCCAGCAGTGAATTTGGTATGACAGGAGTCACAGATACGCAGTATTTT CASSEFGMTGVTDTQYF
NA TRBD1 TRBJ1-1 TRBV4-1 TGCGCCAGCAGCAAAGGGACAGATAACACTGAAGCTTTCTTT CASSKGTDNTEAFF
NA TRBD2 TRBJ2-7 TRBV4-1 TGCGCCAGCAGCCAAGATGGGGCTAGCGGGGTTTACGAGCAGTACTTC CASSQDGASGVYEQYF
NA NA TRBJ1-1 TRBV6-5 TGTGCCAGCAGAGAGTCAGGGCCGGACACTGAAGCTTTCTTT CASRESGPDTEAFF
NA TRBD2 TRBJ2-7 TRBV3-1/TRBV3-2 TGTGCCAGCAGCCCGGCTTGGACTAGCGGGGGGGCAGTATACGAGCAGTACTTC CASSPAWTSGGAVYEQYF
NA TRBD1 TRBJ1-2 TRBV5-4 TGTGCCAGCAGCGACGTTTTGGCAGGGGGCTATGGCTACACCTTC CASSDVLAGGYGYTF
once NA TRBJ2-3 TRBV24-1 TGTGCCACCAGTGAAACAGGGTTTACGCAGTATTTT CATSETGFTQYF
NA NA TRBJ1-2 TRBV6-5 TGTGCCAGCACGGAGAACTATGGCTACACCTTC CASTENYGYTF
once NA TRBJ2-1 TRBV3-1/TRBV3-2 TGTGCCAGCAGCCAAGAGGCGCGGGGGCCCTTCGATGAGCAGTTCTTC CASSQEARGPFDEQFF
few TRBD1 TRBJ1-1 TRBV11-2 TGTGCCAGCAGCCTGACAGGGAAGGGATACACTGAAGCTTTCTTT CASSLTGKGYTEAFF
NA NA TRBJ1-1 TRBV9 TGTGCCAGCAGCCCAACCAGGGGGAACACTGAAGCTTTCTTT CASSPTRGNTEAFF
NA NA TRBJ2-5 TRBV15 TGTGCCACCAGCAGATCAGGACAAACGGAGACCCAGTACTTC CATSRSGQTETQYF
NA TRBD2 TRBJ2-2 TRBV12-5 TGTGCTAGTGGTTTCTCCCCACGACTAGCGGGAGGGCCTCGGACCGGGGAGCTGTTTTTT CASGFSPRLAGGPRTGELFF
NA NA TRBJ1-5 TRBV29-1 TGCAGCGTTGATGAAGGAGGAGGCCATCAGCCCCAGCATTTT CSVDEGGGHQPQHF
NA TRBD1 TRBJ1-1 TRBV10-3 TGTGCCATCAATCAGGGGGTGAACACTGAAGCTTTCTTT CAINQGVNTEAFF
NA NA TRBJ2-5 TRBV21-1 TGTGCCAGCAGCCCGCCGGGACAGGGGGTTAGGGCCCAGTACTTC CASSPPGQGVRAQYF
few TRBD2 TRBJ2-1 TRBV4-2 TGTGCCAGCAGCCAAAGGTTAGGGGCGGGAGAGGATGAGCAGTTCTTC CASSQRLGAGEDEQFF
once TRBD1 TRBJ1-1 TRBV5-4 TGTGCCAGCAGCTCGACAGGGGGCAGGACTGAAGCTTTCTTT CASSSTGGRTEAFF
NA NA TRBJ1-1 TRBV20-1 TGCAGTGCTAACTTGCGTTCTGAAGCTTTCTTT CSANLRSEAFF
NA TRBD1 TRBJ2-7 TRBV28 TGTGCCAGCAGTTCTACCGGGACAGACTTCTACGAGCAGTACTTC CASSSTGTDFYEQYF
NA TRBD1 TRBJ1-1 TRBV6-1 TGTGCCAGCAGTGAATTGGGGACAGGGGTGGGGATATATTTCTTT CASSELGTGVGIYFF
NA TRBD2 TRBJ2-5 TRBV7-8 TGTGCCAGCAGCTTTCATCAGCGGGGGCCACGGGAGACCCAGTACTTC CASSFHQRGPRETQYF
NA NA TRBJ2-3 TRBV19 TGTGCCAGTAGTCCCCCGGGCGGGATCACAGATACGCAGTATTTT CASSPPGGITDTQYF
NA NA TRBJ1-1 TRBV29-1 TGCAGCGTTGAAGATCCGGGCACTGAAGCTTTCTTT CSVEDPGTEAFF
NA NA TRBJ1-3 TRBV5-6 TGTGCCAGCAGCCGGGACACACGCGGAAACACCATATATTTT CASSRDTRGNTIYF